This entry is about one T cell receptor (beta chain). The data are from a study of control samples from healthy donors and cancer patients. V was trimmed by 7 bases and J by 4 bases, leaving 17 bases between them. This CDR3 spans 15 amino acids. Germline lookup yields CDR1 MRHNA and CDR2 SNTAGT. TCRdb's table, derived via immunoSEQ multiplex PCR, lists solely in-frame clones and lacks some. This table has around 67,000 clones, around nine tenths appearing once. The receptor's source is a man aged 55 to 70 with colorectal cancer. The specimen was PBMCs. The rearrangement uses TRBV6-4 and TRBJ1-5; D possibly corresponds to TRBD1 (5 bases). CDR3 coding DNA: TGTGCCAGCAAAATGGGGGGGTCGTCGAATCAGCCCCAGCATTTT. Encoded protein: CASKMGGSSNQPQHF.